The sequence of this T cell receptor (beta chain) was determined in a study of metastatic and nonmetastatic thyroid tumors. Overall study context: Thyroid patients, malignant and benign, had repertoires compared across blood and tumor or nodule tissue. Overall study findings and caveats: According to reports, the diversity of TCR beta was significantly higher in malignant thyroid tumors than in benign nodules, and this held in both blood and tumor samples.

No patient had received any treatment before thyroid surgery. As handled by the study authors: Clinicopathological groups supplied CDR3 differences that were used to build a distant-metastasis classifier for papillary thyroid cancer. TCRdb called clones again from the PCR reads with MiXCR. The V and J calls reflect TCRdb's pipeline rather than the authors' work. This sample carries around 19,000 clones, 24% of them seen once, and the ten largest clones take 5.5% to 8%. Within the sample, this clone is medium-sized. Its antigen is not identified. This clonotype was obtained from a female donor with papillary thyroid cancer or a benign thyroid nodule (not recorded which). Some clones in this sample may be carry-over from other donors' samples. Input material: tumor tissue.

This CDR3 reads CASSPRDRAYEQYF. The CDR3, as DNA: TGTGCCAGCAGTCCCAGGGACAGGGCGTACGAGCAGTACTTC. This chain links TRBV28 with TRBJ2-7; 9 nucleotides align to TRBD1. J lost 4 bases, V lost 5 bases, and 6 bases had no gene match. Germline lookup yields CDR1 MDHEN and CDR2 SYDVKM. The CDR3 is 14 amino acids. Complete variable domain (other parts from reference TRBV28 and TRBJ2-7): DVKVTQSSRYLVKRTGEKVFLECVQDMDHENMFWYRQDPGLGLRLIYFSYDVKMKEKGDIPEGYSVSREKKERFSLILESASTNQTSMYLCASSPRDRAYEQYFGPGTRLTVT.